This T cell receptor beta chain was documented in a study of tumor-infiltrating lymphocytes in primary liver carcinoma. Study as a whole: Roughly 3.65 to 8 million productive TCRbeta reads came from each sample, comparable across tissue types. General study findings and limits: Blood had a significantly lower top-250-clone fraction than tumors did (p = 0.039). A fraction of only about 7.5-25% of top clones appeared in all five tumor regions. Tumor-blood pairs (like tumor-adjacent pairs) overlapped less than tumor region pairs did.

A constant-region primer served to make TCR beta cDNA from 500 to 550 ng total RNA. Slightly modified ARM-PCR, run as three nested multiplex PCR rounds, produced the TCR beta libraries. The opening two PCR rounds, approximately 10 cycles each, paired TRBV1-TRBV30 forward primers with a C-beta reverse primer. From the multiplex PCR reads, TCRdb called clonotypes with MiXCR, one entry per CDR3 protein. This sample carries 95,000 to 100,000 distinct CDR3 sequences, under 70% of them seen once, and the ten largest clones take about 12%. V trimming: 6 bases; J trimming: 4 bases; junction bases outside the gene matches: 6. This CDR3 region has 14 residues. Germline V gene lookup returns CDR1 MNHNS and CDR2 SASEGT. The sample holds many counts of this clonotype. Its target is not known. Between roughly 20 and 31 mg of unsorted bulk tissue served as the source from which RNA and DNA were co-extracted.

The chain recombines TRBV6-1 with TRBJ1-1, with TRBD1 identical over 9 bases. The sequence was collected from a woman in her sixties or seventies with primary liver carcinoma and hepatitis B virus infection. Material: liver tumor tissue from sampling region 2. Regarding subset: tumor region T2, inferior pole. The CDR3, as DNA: TGTGCCAGCAGGGCCGGGACAGGGCCCACTGAAGCTTTCTTT. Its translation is CASRAGTGPTEAFF.